A selection of T cell receptor beta chains follows, all from one sample in a study of shared clonotypes between healthy human individuals. The assay was immunoSEQ multiplex PCR, and TCRdb's table has in-frame clones only and misses some. The data hold 850,000 to 1,100,000 clones, with approximately 80% observed a single time. The sequenced material came from memory CD4+ T cells from PBMCs. The receptor source for this set is a man aged 18-30 years in good health. Some clones in this sample may be carry-over from other donors' samples. CDR3s include the opening cysteine and the closing phenylalanine or tryptophan. The D gene is left open where the match is weak. The size field is filled for only some rows; it gives once, few, many or a size class.

cdr3_nt	cdr3_aa	v_call	j_call	d_call	cdr3_length	clone_size
TGTGCCAGCAGCGATACAGGGGGTAGGAACATTCAGTACTTC	CASSDTGGRNIQYF	TRBV11-1	TRBJ2-4	TRBD1	14	.
TGTGCCAGCAGCTTGGCTGGGGATACGCAGTATTTT	CASSLAGDTQYF	TRBV5-4	TRBJ2-3	.	12	.
TGTGCCGGAGGACAGGGGGGCTACGAGCAGTACTTC	CAGGQGGYEQYF	TRBV30	TRBJ2-7	TRBD1	12	.
TGTGCCAGCAGCCAAGGGACAGCGGGAAACACCATATATTTT	CASSQGTAGNTIYF	TRBV7-9	TRBJ1-3	TRBD1	14	.
TGCAGTGCTAGTCGGACGGGGGGGTCGTACTTC	CSASRTGGSYF	TRBV20-1	TRBJ2-7	TRBD2	11	.
TGCGCCAGCAGCCCCTCACAGGGGTCACTGCCCACCCAGTACTTC	CASSPSQGSLPTQYF	TRBV5-1	TRBJ2-5	TRBD1	15	.
TGTGCCAGCAGCTTGTTCGGCGGGGGTGAGCAGTTCTTC	CASSLFGGGEQFF	TRBV5-4	TRBJ2-1	TRBD2	13	.
TGTGCCAGCGGCAAATTGGGAGGTTTCAAGACCCAGTACTTC	CASGKLGGFKTQYF	TRBV28	TRBJ2-5	.	14	.
TGTGCCAGCAGACGGACTAGCACAGATACGCAGTATTTT	CASRRTSTDTQYF	TRBV7-3	TRBJ2-3	.	13	.
TGTGCCAGCAGCTCCTTGACGGGAATACGTTACAATGAGCAGTTCTTC	CASSSLTGIRYNEQFF	TRBV7-2	TRBJ2-1	.	16	.
TGTGCCAGCAGCTTAGACAGGGGAGGCGGGGAGCTGTTTTTT	CASSLDRGGGELFF	TRBV6-5	TRBJ2-2	TRBD1	14	.
TGTGCCAGCAGCTCAGGGTCATTTTTAATGGCAGATACGCAGTATTTT	CASSSGSFLMADTQYF	TRBV28	TRBJ2-3	.	16	.
TGTGCCAGCAGCTTGACCTACGGGCCTGGGGGCTACACCTTC	CASSLTYGPGGYTF	TRBV5-5	TRBJ1-2	.	14	.
TGTGCCATCAGTGAGGCAGCGGGAGGCCCCTACGAGCAGTACTTC	CAISEAAGGPYEQYF	TRBV10-3	TRBJ2-7	TRBD2	15	.
TGCGCCAGCAGCTTGGCCGGACAGGGGGGCACTGAAGCTTTCTTT	CASSLAGQGGTEAFF	TRBV5-1	TRBJ1-1	TRBD1	15	few
TGTGCCAGCAGCCGGGACCTATACAATGAGCAGTTCTTC	CASSRDLYNEQFF	TRBV6-5	TRBJ2-1	.	13	.
TGCGCCAGCAGGAGCGGGAGCTACAATGAGCAGTTCTTC	CASRSGSYNEQFF	TRBV5-1	TRBJ2-1	TRBD2	13	.
TGTGCCAGCAGCTCGATGGGGGCGCGGACCACCCCCCAAGAGACCCAGTACTTC	CASSSMGARTTPQETQYF	TRBV13	TRBJ2-5	.	18	.